This T cell receptor (beta chain) was sequenced during a study of cytomegalovirus exposure and HLA in healthy donors. In this sample, this clone turned up once. Researchers ran the PCR with 60 Vbeta and 13 Jbeta primers. Some clones are missing from TCRdb's copy, which holds only in-frame ones; the method was immunoSEQ multiplex PCR. The data show approximately 92,000 clones, around 70% seen once. Per the germline V gene, CDR1 is SGHNT and CDR2 is YYREEE (reference sequence). The CDR3 totals 15 residues. V gave up 2 bases and J gave up 2 bases; unmatched junction bases: 4. The V and J genes are TRBV5-4 and TRBJ2-7; 10 bases are a match to TRBD1. The source is a man aged 50 to 59 in good health and CMV-seronegative. Material: PBMCs. As DNA, the CDR3 is TGTGCCAGCAGCTTTCTGACAGGGGGCCCCTACGAGCAGTACTTC. It is translated as CASSFLTGGPYEQYF.